The 20 T cell receptor beta chains below come from one sample, sequenced in a study of CXCR3-negative and CXCR3-positive naive CD8 T cells. TRB cDNA libraries were made by UMI-labeled 5' RACE. No DNA is given; TCRdb re-called the 5' RACE reads and lists each CDR3 protein once. The sample's table shows about 45,000 distinct CDR3 sequences. Sequencing was performed on naive CXCR3- CD8+ T cells from blood. Subset described: CD45RO-CCR7+CD27+CD95- naive CD8+ T cells lacking CXCR3 (TNR3-). These receptors all stem from a human donor in good health. Some clones in this sample may be carry-over from other donors' samples.

This rearrangement joins TRBV20-1 to TRBJ2-1; TCRdb indicates TRBD1, and absent DNA this call remains unverified. CDR3 length: 14 residues. The germline CDR1 and CDR2 sequences are DFQATT and SNEGSKA (reference sequence). The CDR3: CSAISDRAMIEQFF.

This chain joins TRBV29-1 and TRBJ2-7; there is no DNA to check the TCRdb D call of TRBD1. CDR3 length equals 14 residues. Germline-derived CDR1 and CDR2 are SQVTM and ANQGSEA. CDR3 sequence reads: CSVETGGVNYEQYF.

The gene calls are TRBV7-9 and TRBJ2-7; TCRdb selects TRBD2, and the lack of DNA leaves this call unchecked. Germline CDR1 and CDR2: SEHNR and FQNEAQ (reference sequence). The CDR3 runs 15 residues. The CDR3 sequence: CASNPAAGGGYEQYF.

The chain has TRBV15 and TRBJ1-1. Germline V gives CDR1 LNHNV, CDR2 YYDKDF (reference sequence). This CDR3 is built from 15 residues. This chain's CDR3 is CATSRDPQTNTEAFF.

The chain couples TRBV14 to TRBJ2-2. CDR1 is SGHDN and CDR2 is FVKESK in the germline V gene. The CDR3 length is 15 residues. The CDR3 sequence is CASSQVRLRTGELFF.

V is TRBV29-1 and J is TRBJ2-2. CDR3 length: 13 amino acids. Germline V gives CDR1 SQVTM, CDR2 ANQGSEA. The CDR3 reads CSVVDLGTGELFF.

The chain carries TRBV10-3 and TRBJ1-1. This CDR3 has 13 amino acids. In germline, CDR1 is ENHRY, CDR2 SYGVKD. CDR3 sequence: CAISESLNTEAFF.

The chain combines TRBV7-9 with TRBJ2-7; TCRdb returns TRBD1, unconfirmable since there is no DNA. The CDR3 is made up of 16 amino acids. Germline V gene sequence: CDR1 SEHNR, CDR2 FQNEAQ (reference sequence). The CDR3 here is CASSMGLRDRTYEQYF. Filled out from reference TRBV7-9 and TRBJ2-7, the complete variable domain reads DTGVSQNPRHKITKRGQNVTFRCDPISEHNRLYWYRQTLGQGPEFLTYFQNEAQLEKSRLLSDRFSAERPKGSFSTLEIQRTEQGDSAMYLCASSMGLRDRTYEQYFGPGTRLTVT.

The chain joins TRBV6-5 to TRBJ2-3; TCRdb names TRBD1, which stays unverified in the absence of DNA. Germline V CDR1 and CDR2: MNHEY, SVGAGI. The CDR3 has 15 amino acids. The CDR3: CASRQGGDWADTQYF.

J is TRBJ1-6 and V is TRBV7-2; the D call from TCRdb, TRBD1, cannot be confirmed without DNA. The germline V gene has CDR1 SGHTA and CDR2 FQGNSA. This CDR3 is 16 amino acids long. The CDR3 loop reads CASSLAAGLSWSPLHF.

The chain uses TRBV28 and TRBJ2-7. Germline values: CDR1 MDHEN, CDR2 SYDVKM. The CDR3 has 16 residues. CDR3 amino acids: CASSLDPSQPSREQYF. The variable domain in full, completed from reference TRBV28 and TRBJ2-7, reads DVKVTQSSRYLVKRTGEKVFLECVQDMDHENMFWYRQDPGLGLRLIYFSYDVKMKEKGDIPEGYSVSREKKERFSLILESASTNQTSMYLCASSLDPSQPSREQYFGPGTRLTVT.

The chain employs TRBV7-6 and TRBJ2-1; TCRdb's D call, TRBD2, is unchecked because there is no DNA. Germline V gene sequence: CDR1 SGHVS, CDR2 FNYEAQ. This CDR3 has 16 residues. The chain's CDR3 is CASGGEGSVRYNEQFF. Full variable domain (remainder filled in from reference TRBV7-6 and TRBJ2-1): GAGVSQSPRYKVTKRGQDVALRCDPISGHVSLYWYRQALGQGPEFLTYFNYEAQQDKSGLPNDRFSAERPEGSISTLTIQRTEQRDSAMYRCASGGEGSVRYNEQFFGPGTRLTVL.

The J gene is TRBJ2-7, the V gene TRBV20-1. The CDR3 is 14 residues long. Germline V gene data show CDR1 as DFQATT and CDR2 as SNEGSKA (reference sequence). This CDR3 reads CSASTLFSSYEQYF.

The V gene is TRBV29-1, the J gene TRBJ2-1; TCRdb's D call of TRBD2 is untestable without DNA. CDR3 size: 14 residues. Germline V CDR1 and CDR2: SQVTM, ANQGSEA. CDR3 protein: CSAPAGSSYNEQFF.

The CDR3 region is CASSKGTGQETQYF. This chain uses TRBV6-5 with TRBJ2-5; TCRdb's D call, TRBD1, is unchecked because there is no DNA. Germline V gene data show CDR1 as MNHEY and CDR2 as SVGAGI. CDR3 length equals 14 residues.

The V and J genes are TRBV6-1 and TRBJ2-7; TCRdb calls TRBD2, which cannot be checked without DNA. The CDR3 length is 14 residues. Germline V gene lookup returns CDR1 MNHNS and CDR2 SASEGT. CDR3 in amino acids: CASSDGLRTYEQYF.

This chain uses TRBV6-5 with TRBJ2-7; TCRdb's assignment of TRBD1 cannot be checked, as there is no DNA. CDR1 and CDR2 from the germline V gene are MNHEY and SVGAGI. The CDR3 totals 13 residues. This chain's CDR3 is CASSPRGAYEQYF.

The gene calls are TRBV7-9 and TRBJ2-5; lacking DNA, the TRBD1 call made by TCRdb goes unchecked. Germline CDR1 and CDR2: SEHNR and FQNEAQ (reference sequence). The length of the CDR3 is 16 residues. The CDR3 spells CASSSKDSPLQETQYF.

The J gene is TRBJ2-5, the V gene TRBV12-3 or TRBV12-4; TCRdb reports TRBD1, a call that lacks DNA to check it against. The CDR3 runs 15 residues. The CDR3 here is CASSLGRGGQETQYF.

The rearrangement uses TRBV29-1 and TRBJ2-6; TCRdb's D gene call, TRBD1, goes unchecked for lack of DNA. Per the germline V gene, CDR1 is SQVTM and CDR2 is ANQGSEA. The CDR3 spans 17 residues. Here the CDR3 reads CSVPGQGSAPGANVPTF. The whole variable domain, filled in from reference TRBV29-1 and TRBJ2-6, reads SAVISQKPSRDICQRGTSLTIQCQVDSQVTMMFWYRQQPGQSLTLIATANQGSEATYESGFVIDKFPISRPNLTFSTLTVSNMSPEDSSIYLCSVPGQGSAPGANVPTFGAGSRLTVL.